This T cell receptor (beta chain) derives from a study of Graves' ophthalmopathy and Graves' hyperthyroidism. RNA transcripts were the source from which TCR beta CDR3 regions were amplified. HTBI-primed RT-PCR formed the first round, and a multiplex PCR formed the second. TCRdb redid the calling of the multiplex PCR reads with MiXCR, one entry per CDR3 protein. Counted here are hundreds of thousands of distinct CDR3 sequences, 20% to 25% occurring once; the ten biggest clones make up under 55%. CDR1 is LNHDA, CDR2 SQIVND, per germline (reference sequence). This CDR3 is 14 amino acids long. Trimming shortened V by 3 bases and J by 3 bases, and 12 bases separated the two germline ends. This clonotype was seen at least ten times.

The chain employs TRBV19 and TRBJ2-7; D perhaps matches TRBD1 (6 bases). This clonotype was obtained from a woman aged 50 to 60 with Graves' ophthalmopathy. The sequenced sample consisted of peripheral blood. DNA of the CDR3: TGTGCCAGTAGTATGGTGGGGGCATTCTACGAGCAGTACTTC. Its protein is CASSMVGAFYEQYF.